The TCR beta chain described here comes from a study of CD8+CD57+ T cells in acquired aplastic anemia. In the study overall: Across the sorted CD4+ and CD8+ cells, DNA amounts averaged 3.2 ug.

The CDR3 covers 10 residues. V was pared by 4 bases and J by 5 bases, with 5 bases between. The germline CDR1 and CDR2 sequences are SQVTM and ANQGSEA. For this clonotype: Its antigen is undetermined.

Study-wide points: No significant patient-versus-control difference appeared in CD8+ Simpson's diversity.

Both TCR beta VDJ combination and CDR3 sequence profiling were carried out. Genomic DNA was the template for this profiling. TCRdb re-derived calls from the reads in MiXCR, one entry per CDR3 protein. The table has 90,000 to 120,000 distinct CDR3 sequences, about half seen once. The rearrangement uses TRBV29-1 and TRBJ2-5; D is ambiguous. Sequences were obtained from sorted CD4+, CD8+, or CD8+CD57+ T cells (not recorded which) from PBMCs. This clonotype was obtained from a human donor in good health, serving as a control. Written as DNA, the CDR3 is TGCAGCGTTGCTTGGGAGACCCAGTACTTC. Its translation: CSVAWETQYF.